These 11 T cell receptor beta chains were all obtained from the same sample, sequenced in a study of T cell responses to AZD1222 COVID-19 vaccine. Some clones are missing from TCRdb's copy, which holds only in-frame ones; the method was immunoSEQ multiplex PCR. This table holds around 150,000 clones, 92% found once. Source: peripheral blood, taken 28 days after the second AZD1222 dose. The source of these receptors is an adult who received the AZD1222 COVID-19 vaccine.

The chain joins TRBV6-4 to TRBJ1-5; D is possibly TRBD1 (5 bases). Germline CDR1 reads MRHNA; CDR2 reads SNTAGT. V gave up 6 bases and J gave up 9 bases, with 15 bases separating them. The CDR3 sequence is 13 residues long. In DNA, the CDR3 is TGTGCCAGCAGCCAACAGGCGGGTGGGCCCCAGCATTTT. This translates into CASSQQAGGPQHF.

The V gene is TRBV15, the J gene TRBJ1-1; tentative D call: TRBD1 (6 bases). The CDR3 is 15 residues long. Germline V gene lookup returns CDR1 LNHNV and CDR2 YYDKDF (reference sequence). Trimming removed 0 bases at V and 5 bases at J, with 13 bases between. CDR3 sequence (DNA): TGTGCCACCAGCAGAGAAAAGGGGGGCGCGACTGAAGCTTTCTTT. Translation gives CATSREKGGATEAFF.

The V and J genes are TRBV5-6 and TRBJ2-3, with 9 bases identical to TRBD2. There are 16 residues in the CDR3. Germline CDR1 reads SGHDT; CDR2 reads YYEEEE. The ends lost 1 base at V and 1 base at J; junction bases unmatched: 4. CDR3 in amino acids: CASSLWVAGGTDTQYF. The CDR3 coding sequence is TGTGCCAGCAGCTTGTGGGTAGCGGGAGGCACAGATACGCAGTATTTT.

CDR3 sequence: CASSRTGYSNQPQHF. The CDR3 DNA sequence: TGCGCCAGCAGTCGGACAGGTTATAGCAATCAGCCCCAGCATTTT. The rearrangement joins TRBV23-1 to TRBJ1-5; 7 bases are a match to TRBD1. TRBV23-1 is placed among ORFs of uncertain function. The V gene end was trimmed by 4 bases and the J gene end by 0 bases; junction bases not matched to a gene: 3. The CDR3 runs to 15 residues.

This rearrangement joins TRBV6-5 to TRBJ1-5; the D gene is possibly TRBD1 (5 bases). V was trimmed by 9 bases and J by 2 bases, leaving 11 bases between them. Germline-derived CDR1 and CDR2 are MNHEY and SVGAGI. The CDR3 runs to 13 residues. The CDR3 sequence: CASGWGGNQPQHF. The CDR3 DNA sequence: TGTGCCAGTGGATGGGGGGGCAATCAGCCCCAGCATTTT.

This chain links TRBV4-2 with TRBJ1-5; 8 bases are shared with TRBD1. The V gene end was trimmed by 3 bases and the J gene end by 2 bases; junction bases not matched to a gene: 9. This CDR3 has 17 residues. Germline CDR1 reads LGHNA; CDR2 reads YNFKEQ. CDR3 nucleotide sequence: TGTGCCAGCAGCCACGGACAGGGTAAGGATGGCAATCAGCCCCAGCATTTT. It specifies CASSHGQGKDGNQPQHF.

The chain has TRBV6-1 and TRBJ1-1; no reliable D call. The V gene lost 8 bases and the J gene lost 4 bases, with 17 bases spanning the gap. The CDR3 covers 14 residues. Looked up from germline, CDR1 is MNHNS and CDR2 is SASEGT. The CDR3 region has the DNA TGTGCCAGCGCCACTACACGGCGGGGCACTGAAGCTTTCTTT. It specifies CASATTRRGTEAFF.

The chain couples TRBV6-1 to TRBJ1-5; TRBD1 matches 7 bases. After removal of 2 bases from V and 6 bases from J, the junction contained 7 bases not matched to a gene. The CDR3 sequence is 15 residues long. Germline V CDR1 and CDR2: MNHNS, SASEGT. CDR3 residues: CASSESEGAGQPQHF. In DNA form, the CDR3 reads TGTGCCAGCAGTGAAAGTGAGGGGGCTGGTCAGCCCCAGCATTTT.

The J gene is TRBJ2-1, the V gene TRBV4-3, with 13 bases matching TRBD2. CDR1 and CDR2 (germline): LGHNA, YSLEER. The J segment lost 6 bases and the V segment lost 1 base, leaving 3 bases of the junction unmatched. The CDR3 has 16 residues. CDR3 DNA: TGCGCCAGCAGCCAAGTGACTAGCGGGAGGTCCAATGAGCAGTTCTTC. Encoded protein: CASSQVTSGRSNEQFF.

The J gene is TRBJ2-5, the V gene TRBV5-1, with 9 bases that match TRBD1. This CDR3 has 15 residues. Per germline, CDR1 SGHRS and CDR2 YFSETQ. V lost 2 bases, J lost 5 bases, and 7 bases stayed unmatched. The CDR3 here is CASSFGTGGAETQYF. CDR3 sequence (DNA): TGCGCCAGCAGCTTTGGAACAGGGGGCGCGGAGACCCAGTACTTC.

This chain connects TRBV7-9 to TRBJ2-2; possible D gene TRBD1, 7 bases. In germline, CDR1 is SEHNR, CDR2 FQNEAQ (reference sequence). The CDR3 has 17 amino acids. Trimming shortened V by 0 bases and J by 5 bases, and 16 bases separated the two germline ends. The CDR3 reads CASSLAINRGGTGELFF. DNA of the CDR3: TGTGCCAGCAGCTTAGCGATTAACAGGGGAGGAACCGGGGAGCTGTTTTTT.